The 31 T cell receptor beta chains presented below share a single source sample, sequenced in a study of cytomegalovirus exposure and HLA in healthy donors. The study ran its PCR with 60 Vbeta and 13 Jbeta primers. The protocol was immunoSEQ multiplex PCR, while the TCRdb copy is restricted to in-frame clones and leaves out a portion. The table includes 55,000 to 70,000 clones, about 74% detected once. The sample comprised PBMCs. Receptors were obtained from a woman aged 55-75 years in good health and CMV-seropositive.

The V gene is TRBV11-2, the J gene TRBJ2-7; the match to TRBD2 covers 9 bases. Germline assignment: CDR1 SGHAT and CDR2 FQNNGV. V lost 5 bases and J lost 9; bases outside the gene matches: 11. The CDR3 has 14 amino acids. The CDR3 DNA sequence: TGTGCCAGCAGCCCTAGCGGGGTAGTATTGTTGCAGTACTTC. This sequence encodes CASSPSGVVLLQYF. Combining the CDR3 with reference TRBV11-2 and TRBJ2-7 gives the whole variable domain EAGVAQSPRYKIIEKRQSVAFWCNPISGHATLYWYQQILGQGPKLLIQFQNNGVVDDSQLPKDRFSAERLKGVDSTLKIQPAKLEDSAVYLCASSPSGVVLLQYFGPGTRLTVT.

This CDR3 is CASSFGFSYEQYF. The CDR3 DNA reads as TGTGCCAGCAGTTTCGGGTTCTCCTACGAGCAGTACTTC. The J gene is TRBJ2-7, the V gene TRBV11-2; D unclear. V was cut by 6 bases and J by 0 bases, with 9 bases left in between. The CDR3 loop spans 13 amino acids. The germline V gene has CDR1 SGHAT and CDR2 FQNNGV.

CDR3 sequence: CASSLVVAGEETQYF. In nucleotides, the CDR3 is TGTGCCAGCAGCTTGGTTGTGGCGGGAGAAGAGACCCAGTACTTC. The chain recombines TRBV5-6 with TRBJ2-5; the match to TRBD2 covers 7 bases. CDR1 and CDR2 from the germline V gene are SGHDT and YYEEEE. The CDR3 is 15 amino acids. V shed 0 bases and J 3 bases; nucleotides not matched to a gene: 5.

This clone was recorded once. V usage is TRBV6-5 and J usage is TRBJ1-1; 7 bases fit TRBD1. Germline V gene lookup returns CDR1 MNHEY and CDR2 SVGAGI. CDR3 length: 14 amino acids. V shed 5 bases, J shed 8 bases, and the junction held 11 bases outside the gene matches. The CDR3 region has the DNA TGTGCCAGCAGTACCAGGAAACCGGGACAGGAAGCTTTCTTT. Its translation: CASSTRKPGQEAFF.

J is TRBJ2-7 and V is TRBV7-9, with 10 bases aligning to TRBD1. The CDR3 is 15 residues long. CDR1 and CDR2 from the germline V gene are SEHNR and FQNEAQ (reference sequence). With 7 bases clipped from V and 2 bases from J, the junction kept 8 bases outside the gene matches. CDR3: CASNNRDRGPYEQYF. The DNA for the CDR3 is TGTGCCAGCAACAACCGGGACAGGGGCCCCTACGAGCAGTACTTC.

The rearrangement joins TRBV7-3 to TRBJ2-1; TRBD2 aligns across 9 bases. Trimming took 1 base from V and 9 from J; bases not matched to a gene: 7. The CDR3 consists of 15 residues. The germline V gene encodes CDR1 SGHTA and CDR2 FQGTGA. The DNA of the CDR3 is TGTGCCAGCAGCTTAATGGCGGGGGGGTTCAGTGAGCAGTTCTTC. Translated, it gives CASSLMAGGFSEQFF.

The chain recombines TRBV18 with TRBJ2-7; weak D call: TRBD1 (5 bases). The germline gives CDR1 KGHSH, CDR2 LQKENI. The CDR3 consists of 15 residues. The V end was cut by 2 bases, the J end by 4 bases, with 15 bases between. CDR3 in amino acids: CASSPTTGALYEQYF. CDR3 bases: TGTGCCAGCTCACCAACTACTGGGGCTTTGTACGAGCAGTACTTC.

This clone appeared once. This chain's CDR3 is CASSTRIMGEGLSYEQYF. CDR3 nucleotides: TGTGCCAGCAGTACTAGAATTATGGGAGAGGGACTGTCCTACGAGCAGTACTTC. The rearrangement uses TRBV27 and TRBJ2-7; TRBD2 might be the D (6 bases). The CDR3 sequence is 18 residues long. The V gene lost 5 bases and the J gene lost 1 base, with 24 bases spanning the gap. Germline values: CDR1 MNHEY, CDR2 SMNVEV (reference sequence).

The chain couples TRBV27 to TRBJ2-7, with D unresolved. The germline CDR1 and CDR2 sequences are MNHEY and SMNVEV (reference sequence). Deletions cut 2 bases from V and 6 bases from J, with 14 bases between. CDR3 length: 14 amino acids. For the CDR3, the DNA is TGTGCCAGCAGTTTAGGTCTAGTCTCCAGCGAGCAGTACTTC. Its protein product is CASSLGLVSSEQYF.

This chain uses TRBV7-9 with TRBJ2-5; D unclear. Germline CDR1 SEHNR, CDR2 FQNEAQ (reference sequence). Trimming removed 5 bases at V and 1 base at J, with 2 bases between. CDR3 size: 11 residues. The CDR3 nucleotides read TGTGCCAGCAGCCTCCAAGAGACCCAGTACTTC. Its protein product is CASSLQETQYF.

The genes are TRBV9 and TRBJ2-7, with 12 bases identical to TRBD2. The germline CDR1 and CDR2 sequences are SGDLS and YYNGEE. The length of the CDR3 is 17 residues. J lost 0 bases, V lost 0 bases, and 4 bases had no gene match. CDR3 residues: CASSVGLAGESSYEQYF. CDR3 nucleotide sequence: TGTGCCAGCAGCGTAGGACTAGCGGGGGAGAGCTCCTACGAGCAGTACTTC.

V gene TRBV11-2 combines with J gene TRBJ2-4; a weak D match, TRBD2 (6 bases). Trimming removed 5 bases from V and 1 base from J, with 12 bases in between. The CDR3 loop spans 15 amino acids. In germline, CDR1 is SGHAT, CDR2 FQNNGV. CDR3 sequence reads: CASSQPGGAKNIQYF. In DNA, the CDR3 is TGTGCCAGCAGCCAACCAGGAGGGGCCAAAAACATTCAGTACTTC.

This chain links TRBV2 with TRBJ2-1; 8 bases match TRBD2. CDR1 and CDR2 from the germline V gene are SNHLY and FYNNEI. Trimming at V came to 9 bases and at J to 6 bases, leaving 10 bases not matched to a gene. The CDR3 length is 14 residues. The CDR3: CASLSGSRRNEQFF. DNA of the CDR3: TGTGCCAGTCTAAGCGGGAGCCGTCGCAATGAGCAGTTCTTC. The variable domain in full, with the rest retrieved from reference TRBV2 and TRBJ2-1, is EPEVTQTPSHQVTQMGQEVILRCVPISNHLYFYWYRQILGQKVEFLVSFYNNEISEKSEIFDDQFSVERPDGSNFTLKIRSTKLEDSAMYFCASLSGSRRNEQFFGPGTRLTVL.

The chain combines TRBV2 with TRBJ1-1, with D tentatively TRBD1 (5 bases). Germline V gives CDR1 SNHLY, CDR2 FYNNEI. Trimming took 4 bases from V and 3 from J, leaving 9 bases between them. The CDR3 length is 13 residues. CDR3 amino acids: CASSVEGDTEAFF. DNA for the CDR3: TGTGCCAGCAGTGTCGAAGGGGACACTGAAGCTTTCTTT.

This clone was detected once. The chain couples TRBV12-5 to TRBJ2-1; 11 nucleotides align to TRBD1. Germline CDR1 LGHNT, CDR2 FRNRAP. V lost 3 bases to trimming and J lost 5 bases; unmatched junction nucleotides: 3. The CDR3 is made up of 15 amino acids. CDR3 nucleotides: TGTGCTAGTGGTTTAGGACAGGGGGCGAACAATGAGCAGTTCTTC. It encodes CASGLGQGANNEQFF.

The chain couples TRBV11-3 to TRBJ1-1; unclear D gene. The germline gives CDR1 SGHNT, CDR2 YENEEA. The CDR3 contains 11 residues. Trimming removed 4 bases from V and 10 bases from J, with 10 bases in between. The CDR3 here is CASSSLNTAFF. The CDR3 DNA reads TGTGCCAGCAGCTCTTTGAACACAGCTTTCTTT. Filled out from reference TRBV11-3 and TRBJ1-1, the complete variable domain reads EAGVVQSPRYKIIEKKQPVAFWCNPISGHNTLYWYLQNLGQGPELLIRYENEEAVDDSQLPKDRFSAERLKGVDSTLKIQPAELGDSAVYLCASSSLNTAFFGQGTRLTVV.

The V call is TRBV11-2, the J call TRBJ2-5; a weak D match, TRBD2 (6 bases). Germline V gene lookup returns CDR1 SGHAT and CDR2 FQNNGV. With 5 bases removed from V and 5 bases from J, the gap between germline ends came to 21 bases. The CDR3 runs 16 residues. CDR3 DNA sequence: TGTGCCAGCAGCACAGGAGGGCAGACAAGAGGGGAGACCCAGTACTTC. It codes for CASSTGGQTRGETQYF.

V usage is TRBV7-9 and J usage is TRBJ2-5; D gene ambiguous. The V gene's germline CDR1 is SEHNR and CDR2 FQNEAQ (reference sequence). V was trimmed by 0 bases and J by 5 bases, leaving 13 bases between them. This CDR3 is 15 amino acids long. Written as DNA, the CDR3 is TGTGCCAGCAGCTTAGCAGAGGTTAGCTGGGAGACCCAGTACTTC. It specifies CASSLAEVSWETQYF.

This rearrangement joins TRBV5-4 to TRBJ1-3; D gene ambiguous. Germline V gene lookup returns CDR1 SGHNT and CDR2 YYREEE (reference sequence). The CDR3 covers 13 residues. V lost 0 bases and J lost 3, with 4 bases in between. The CDR3 reads CASSLAGGNTIYF. The CDR3 DNA reads TGTGCCAGCAGCTTGGCAGGTGGAAACACCATATATTTT.

V is TRBV7-8 and J is TRBJ1-3; TRBD1 agrees at 9 bases. The CDR3 covers 15 residues. Germline CDR1 reads SGHVS; CDR2 reads FQNEAQ. V shed 5 bases and J 3 bases; nucleotides not matched to a gene: 5. Written as DNA, the CDR3 is TGTGCCAGCAGCCCGCGACAGGGGGGTGGAAACACCATATATTTT. Protein: CASSPRQGGGNTIYF.

The genes are TRBV29-1 and TRBJ2-5, with 9 bases that match TRBD2. The junction had 3 bases not matched to a gene; V was cut back by 4 bases and J by 0 bases. Germline V gives CDR1 SQVTM, CDR2 ANQGSEA. CDR3 size: 14 residues. The CDR3 spells CSVVAGADQETQYF. DNA for the CDR3: TGCAGCGTTGTAGCGGGAGCGGACCAAGAGACCCAGTACTTC.

This chain joins TRBV5-6 and TRBJ1-2, with D tentatively TRBD1 (6 bases). The CDR3 sequence is 15 residues long. The V end was cut by 4 bases, the J end by 2 bases, with 15 bases between. Germline values: CDR1 SGHDT, CDR2 YYEEEE. The CDR3 sequence is CASSPLGTGNYGYTF. The CDR3 region has the DNA TGTGCCAGCAGCCCGTTGGGTACAGGGAACTATGGCTACACCTTC.

The chain couples TRBV11-2 to TRBJ1-1; TRBD1 matches at 8 bases. Germline V CDR1 and CDR2: SGHAT, FQNNGV. The V gene end was trimmed by 6 bases and the J gene end by 4 bases; junction bases not matched to a gene: 7. The CDR3 is made up of 14 amino acids. CDR3 DNA sequence: TGTGCCAGCAGACCCGACAGGGGCGTCACTGAAGCTTTCTTT. It codes for CASRPDRGVTEAFF.

The V gene is TRBV5-1, the J gene TRBJ2-3, with D perhaps TRBD1 (6 bases). Trimming cost V 2 bases and J 3 bases, with 13 bases left between them. Per germline, CDR1 SGHRS and CDR2 YFSETQ. The CDR3 loop spans 15 amino acids. DNA of the CDR3: TGCGCCAGCAGCTTATACAGGGCTGGGACAGATACGCAGTATTTT. It is translated as CASSLYRAGTDTQYF. Based on the CDR3 plus reference TRBV5-1 and TRBJ2-3, the full variable domain is KAGVTQTPRYLIKTRGQQVTLSCSPISGHRSVSWYQQTPGQGLQFLFEYFSETQRNKGNFPGRFSGRQFSNSRSEMNVSTLELGDSALYLCASSLYRAGTDTQYFGPGTRLTVL.

V gene TRBV29-1 combines with J gene TRBJ1-2; tentatively, D is TRBD1 (6 bases). The germline gives CDR1 SQVTM, CDR2 ANQGSEA. V was trimmed by 7 bases and J by 7 bases, leaving 13 bases between them. This CDR3 region has 11 residues. The CDR3 DNA reads as TGCAGCGGGGGGGGCTTCGGTGGCTACACCTTC. Translated, it gives CSGGGFGGYTF.

V usage is TRBV5-1 and J usage is TRBJ1-2; TRBD1 aligns across 10 bases. The CDR3 extends over 15 amino acids. Germline V gene sequence: CDR1 SGHRS, CDR2 YFSETQ. With 1 base clipped from V and 4 bases from J, the junction kept 4 bases outside the gene matches. The DNA for the CDR3 is TGCGCCAGCAGCTTGAAGGACAGGGGGACCTATGGCTACACCTTC. Encoded protein: CASSLKDRGTYGYTF.

The rearrangement uses TRBV5-4 and TRBJ1-1; no reliable D call. This CDR3 spans 12 amino acids. Germline CDR1 is SGHNT and CDR2 is YYREEE (reference sequence). With 0 bases removed from V and 4 bases from J, the gap between germline ends came to 4 bases. DNA of the CDR3: TGTGCCAGCAGCTTGGACGGCACTGAAGCTTTCTTT. As protein: CASSLDGTEAFF. Variable domain in full (rest from reference TRBV5-4 and TRBJ1-1): ETGVTQSPTHLIKTRGQQVTLRCSSQSGHNTVSWYQQALGQGPQFIFQYYREEENGRGNFPPRFSGLQFPNYSSELNVNALELDDSALYLCASSLDGTEAFFGQGTRLTVV.

The chain combines TRBV7-8 with TRBJ2-1; 11 bases fit TRBD2. CDR1 SGHVS and CDR2 FQNEAQ come from the germline V gene. Trimming cost V 5 bases and J 6 bases; bases outside gene matches: 9. This CDR3 contains 16 residues. CDR3 in amino acids: CASSILTSGSANEQFF. The CDR3 nucleotides read TGTGCCAGCAGCATACTCACTAGCGGGAGTGCCAATGAGCAGTTCTTC. The variable domain in full, with the rest retrieved from reference TRBV7-8 and TRBJ2-1, is GAGVSQSPRYKVAKRGQDVALRCDPISGHVSLFWYQQALGQGPEFLTYFQNEAQLDKSGLPSDRFFAERPEGSVSTLKIQRTQQEDSAVYLCASSILTSGSANEQFFGPGTRLTVL.

This sequence joins TRBV6-5 and TRBJ1-6; the match to TRBD1 covers 10 bases. The CDR3 covers 14 residues. Germline values: CDR1 MNHEY, CDR2 SVGAGI. The trim removed 6 bases at V and 7 bases at J, leaving 3 bases unmatched. The CDR3, as DNA: TGTGCCAGCAGGGGGACAGGGGACAATTCACCCCTCCACTTT. Translating gives CASRGTGDNSPLHF.

The chain uses TRBV4-1 and TRBJ1-2, with D possibly matching TRBD1 (6 bases). The CDR3 has 15 residues. V lost 3 bases to trimming and J lost 4 bases, with 15 bases between them. Germline loops: CDR1 MGHRA, CDR2 YSYEKL. This CDR3 reads CASSHAGAGPYGYTF. In DNA, the CDR3 is TGCGCCAGCAGCCATGCAGGGGCCGGACCCTATGGCTACACCTTC.

This sequence joins TRBV28 and TRBJ2-7; 11 bases agree with TRBD2. CDR3 size: 15 residues. J lost 1 base, V lost 2 bases, and 1 base had no gene match. The germline CDR1 and CDR2 sequences are MDHEN and SYDVKM. CDR3 sequence reads: CASSLASGRSYEQYF. CDR3 sequence (DNA): TGTGCCAGCAGTTTAGCTAGCGGGAGGTCCTACGAGCAGTACTTC. Filled out from reference TRBV28 and TRBJ2-7, the complete variable domain reads DVKVTQSSRYLVKRTGEKVFLECVQDMDHENMFWYRQDPGLGLRLIYFSYDVKMKEKGDIPEGYSVSREKKERFSLILESASTNQTSMYLCASSLASGRSYEQYFGPGTRLTVT.